One and the same sample provided the 25 T cell receptor beta chains below, sequenced in a study of OX40 agonist ivuxolimab in advanced cancers. Libraries were prepared by immunoSEQ multiplex PCR; TCRdb keeps only in-frame clonotypes and omits some of them. The sample includes around 62,000 clones, roughly 82% of them seen just once. The sample in question was CD4+ or CD8+ T cells sorted from blood, obtained in a trial of the OX40 agonist ivuxolimab. These receptors were collected from an adult with an advanced solid tumor such as melanoma, head and neck, liver or kidney cancer.

This chain joins TRBV5-4 and TRBJ2-3; D is unresolved. CDR3 length: 14 amino acids. Trimming took 3 bases from V and 0 from J, leaving 8 bases between them. Germline V gives CDR1 SGHNT, CDR2 YYREEE (reference sequence). This CDR3 is CASSSDTSTDTQYF. The CDR3 nucleotides are TGTGCCAGCAGCTCGGATACTAGCACAGATACGCAGTATTTT.

CDR3 bases: TGTGCCAGCAGCTTGGGAGTAGCCAGCGGGGGGGCCACCGGGGAGCTGTTTTTT. As protein: CASSLGVASGGATGELFF. The V and J genes are TRBV5-4 and TRBJ2-2, with 10 bases lining up with TRBD2. The CDR3 length is 18 residues. Germline V gives CDR1 SGHNT, CDR2 YYREEE (reference sequence). Trimming at V came to 0 bases and at J to 4 bases, leaving 9 bases not matched to a gene.

This chain joins TRBV6-4 and TRBJ1-6; 8 nucleotides agree with TRBD1. The V and J ends lost 3 bases and 9 bases, in that order; junction bases with no gene match: 7. CDR1 MRHNA and CDR2 SNTAGT come from the germline V gene. This CDR3 has 15 amino acids. CDR3 sequence reads: CASSEPPDRVSPLHF. DNA for the CDR3: TGTGCCAGCAGTGAACCCCCGGACAGGGTTTCACCCCTCCACTTT.

The chain is built from TRBV19 and TRBJ2-7, with D possibly being TRBD2 (6 bases). This CDR3 is built from 15 residues. V lost 8 bases, J lost 3 bases, and 20 bases lay in between. Germline CDR1 LNHDA, CDR2 SQIVND (reference sequence). The CDR3 loop is CASAPHGGNLYEQYF. CDR3 DNA sequence: TGTGCCAGTGCACCTCATGGGGGGAATCTCTACGAGCAGTACTTC.

The chain recombines TRBV7-8 with TRBJ2-2, with 8 positions matching TRBD1. Unmatched junction bases numbered 7, after V lost 6 bases and J lost 1 base. The CDR3 totals 16 residues. Germline-derived CDR1 and CDR2 are SGHVS and FQNEAQ. The CDR3, as DNA: TGTGCCAGCAGGGGGACAGGATGGGGGAACACCGGGGAGCTGTTTTTT. It yields the protein CASRGTGWGNTGELFF.

This clone was seen once. The chain combines TRBV20-1 with TRBJ2-5; D unclear. The CDR3 loop spans 10 amino acids. With 1 base removed from V and 6 bases from J, the gap between germline ends came to 3 bases. Per the germline V gene, CDR1 is DFQATT and CDR2 is SNEGSKA (reference sequence). DNA for the CDR3: TGCAGTGCTAGAGTCCAGACCCAGTACTTC. It is translated as CSARVQTQYF.

This chain joins TRBV4-2 and TRBJ2-5; possible D gene TRBD1, 6 bases. Trimming took 0 bases from V and 2 from J, leaving 10 bases between them. CDR3 length: 15 amino acids. Germline loops: CDR1 LGHNA, CDR2 YNFKEQ. The CDR3 DNA is TGTGCCAGCAGCCAAGAGTTCGGACAGCAAGAGACCCAGTACTTC. Amino acid sequence: CASSQEFGQQETQYF.

V is TRBV25-1 and J is TRBJ1-4, with 8 positions matching TRBD1. Germline values: CDR1 MGHDK, CDR2 SYGVNS. The CDR3 extends over 14 amino acids. After removal of 3 bases from V and 8 bases from J, the junction contained 5 bases not matched to a gene. CDR3 sequence: CASSERTGTEKLFF. The CDR3 DNA reads as TGTGCCAGCAGTGAGAGGACAGGGACGGAAAAACTGTTTTTT.

V gene TRBV6-5 combines with J gene TRBJ2-7, with D possibly TRBD2 on 7 matching bases. This CDR3 comprises 14 residues. With 6 bases removed from V and 2 bases from J, the gap between germline ends came to 14 bases. Per the germline V gene, CDR1 is MNHEY and CDR2 is SVGAGI. In nucleotides, the CDR3 is TGTGCCAGCAGCCGGACGGGGGGCCCCTACGAGCAGTACGTC. It specifies CASSRTGGPYEQYV.

The rearrangement uses TRBV7-9 and TRBJ1-1; 7 nucleotides line up with TRBD1. The CDR3 sequence is 17 residues long. Trimming cost V 5 bases and J 0 bases; bases outside gene matches: 12. CDR1 is SEHNR and CDR2 is FQNEAQ in the germline V gene (reference sequence). Here the CDR3 reads CASSPRQGAFMNTEAFF. The CDR3 DNA reads as TGTGCCAGCAGCCCCCGACAGGGAGCGTTCATGAACACTGAAGCTTTCTTT.

The J gene is TRBJ2-5, the V gene TRBV9; 13 nucleotides align to TRBD2. The CDR3 is 17 amino acids. Per the germline V gene, CDR1 is SGDLS and CDR2 is YYNGEE. V was pared by 1 base and J by 8 bases, with 11 bases of the junction left unmatched. The CDR3 bases are TGTGCCAGCAGCGTATTGACTAGCGGGAGGCACGACGGAACCCAGTACTTC. Protein product: CASSVLTSGRHDGTQYF.

Comment on this clone: Other DNA sequences in the sample encode the same CDR3. The chain employs TRBV5-8 and TRBJ1-6, with 7 bases aligning to TRBD1. The CDR3 spans 14 residues. V was pared by 0 bases and J by 6 bases, with 0 bases of the junction left unmatched. Germline CDR1 is SGHTS and CDR2 is YDEGEE. As DNA, the CDR3 is TGTGCCAGCAGCTTGGGACAGGGTAATTCACCCCTCCACTTT. Residues: CASSLGQGNSPLHF.

A single count supports this clone. This chain links TRBV7-2 with TRBJ2-7; 11 nucleotides agree with TRBD2. Trimming at V came to 4 bases and at J to 2 bases, leaving 4 bases not matched to a gene. Germline V lookup: CDR1 SGHTA, CDR2 FQGNSA. The CDR3 is 15 amino acids. The CDR3 reads CASSSILAGAYEQYF. CDR3 DNA: TGTGCCAGCAGCTCGATACTAGCGGGGGCCTACGAGCAGTACTTC.

The chain combines TRBV6-6 with TRBJ1-1, with D unresolved. Looked up from germline, CDR1 is MNHNY and CDR2 is SVGAGI (reference sequence). V was trimmed by 7 bases and J by 0 bases, leaving 3 bases between them. The CDR3 runs to 11 residues. CDR3 region: CASTLNTEAFF. The CDR3 nucleotides read TGTGCCAGCACCCTGAACACTGAAGCTTTCTTT.

The chain employs TRBV27 and TRBJ1-5; no definite D call. There are 18 residues in the CDR3. From germline, CDR1 is MNHEY and CDR2 SMNVEV (reference sequence). V was trimmed by 0 bases and J by 2 bases, leaving 17 bases between them. CDR3 amino acids: CASSLSHSTGFGNQPQHF. Written as DNA, the CDR3 is TGTGCCAGCAGTTTATCCCATTCCACCGGGTTTGGCAATCAGCCCCAGCATTTT.

The chain is built from TRBV6-6 and TRBJ2-6; no definite D call. Germline lookup yields CDR1 MNHNY and CDR2 SVGAGI (reference sequence). This CDR3 is built from 16 residues. Trimming stripped 2 bases from V and 0 bases from J, with 8 bases between. This CDR3 is CASSYVGISGANVLTF. CDR3 DNA sequence: TGTGCCAGCAGTTACGTGGGGATCTCTGGGGCCAACGTCCTGACTTTC.

The chain is built from TRBV5-1 and TRBJ1-4; weak D call: TRBD1 (5 bases). Germline V lookup: CDR1 SGHRS, CDR2 YFSETQ. The CDR3 consists of 15 residues. Trimming took off 4 bases at V and 10 bases at J, with 20 bases between the two ends. This CDR3 is CASSPTDTVGRKLFF. As DNA, the CDR3 is TGCGCCAGCAGCCCAACCGACACGGTGGGGCGAAAACTGTTTTTT.

CDR3 amino acids: CASSPSGGGFGNTIYF. In nucleotides, the CDR3 is TGTGCCAGCAGCCCGTCGGGGGGCGGCTTTGGAAACACCATATATTTT. This chain joins TRBV7-8 and TRBJ1-3; D is perhaps TRBD1 (6 bases). V lost 5 bases, J lost 3 bases, and 17 bases lay in between. Germline-derived CDR1 and CDR2 are SGHVS and FQNEAQ. The CDR3 is 16 residues long.

The V call is TRBV13, the J call TRBJ2-5, with 7 bases lining up with TRBD1. The CDR3 length is 15 residues. The V gene end was trimmed by 4 bases and the J gene end by 1 base; junction bases not matched to a gene: 6. Germline V gives CDR1 PRHDT, CDR2 FYEKMQ (reference sequence). CDR3 DNA sequence: TGTGCCAGCAGCTCGGGACAGAGGCTCCAAGAGACCCAGTACTTC. This codes for CASSSGQRLQETQYF.

The J gene is TRBJ2-7, the V gene TRBV28, with 12 bases aligning to TRBD1. The trim removed 8 bases at V and 6 bases at J, leaving 11 bases unmatched. Germline V gene lookup returns CDR1 MDHEN and CDR2 SYDVKM. This CDR3 spans 15 amino acids. The CDR3 DNA sequence: TGTGCCAGCGGGATATCGGGGACAGGGGGCTCCGAGCAGTACTTC. This gives the protein CASGISGTGGSEQYF. Using reference TRBV28 and TRBJ2-7 for the parts outside the CDR3, the full variable domain is DVKVTQSSRYLVKRTGEKVFLECVQDMDHENMFWYRQDPGLGLRLIYFSYDVKMKEKGDIPEGYSVSREKKERFSLILESASTNQTSMYLCASGISGTGGSEQYFGPGTRLTVT.

The chain combines TRBV7-9 with TRBJ2-5; TRBD2 is a possible D gene (6 bases). Germline assignment: CDR1 SEHNR and CDR2 FQNEAQ (reference sequence). Trimming stripped 1 base from V and 3 bases from J, with 18 bases between. The CDR3 consists of 17 residues. The CDR3 DNA follows: TGTGCCAGCAGCTTAGGGGGAGGCAGTGGAAAGAAAGAGACCCAGTACTTC. It encodes CASSLGGGSGKKETQYF.

The CDR3 sequence is CASSDRGREYYGYTF. In DNA, the CDR3 is TGTGCCAGTAGTGACAGGGGGCGAGAGTATTATGGCTACACCTTC. The chain is built from TRBV19 and TRBJ1-2, with 10 bases matching TRBD1. The germline V gene encodes CDR1 LNHDA and CDR2 SQIVND (reference sequence). The CDR3 consists of 15 residues. Losses at the gene ends were 5 bases for V and 5 bases for J; bases not matched to a gene: 8.

The V call is TRBV10-3, the J call TRBJ1-1; D not resolved. There are 12 residues in the CDR3. V gave up 3 bases and J gave up 3 bases, with 5 bases separating them. From germline, CDR1 is ENHRY and CDR2 SYGVKD. CDR3 bases: TGTGCCATCAGTGAACAGTACACTGAAGCTTTCTTT. This encodes CAISEQYTEAFF.

This chain connects TRBV6-1 to TRBJ2-7; 12 positions match TRBD2. V trimming: 4 bases; J trimming: 4 bases; junction bases outside the gene matches: 17. From germline, CDR1 is MNHNS and CDR2 SASEGT. The length of the CDR3 is 19 residues. The DNA of the CDR3 is TGTGCCAGCAGTGGACCGATCGGAGGGGCTAGCGGGAGGGGGTACGAGCAGTACTTC. Amino acids: CASSGPIGGASGRGYEQYF.

The gene calls are TRBV27 and TRBJ2-2; a possible D gene is TRBD1 (5 bases). The CDR3 has 13 amino acids. Germline V gene data show CDR1 as MNHEY and CDR2 as SMNVEV (reference sequence). Trimming shortened V by 8 bases and J by 0 bases, and 7 bases separated the two germline ends. The CDR3, as DNA: TGTGCCAGCCGGACAACGAACACCGGGGAGCTGTTTTTT. Protein product: CASRTTNTGELFF.